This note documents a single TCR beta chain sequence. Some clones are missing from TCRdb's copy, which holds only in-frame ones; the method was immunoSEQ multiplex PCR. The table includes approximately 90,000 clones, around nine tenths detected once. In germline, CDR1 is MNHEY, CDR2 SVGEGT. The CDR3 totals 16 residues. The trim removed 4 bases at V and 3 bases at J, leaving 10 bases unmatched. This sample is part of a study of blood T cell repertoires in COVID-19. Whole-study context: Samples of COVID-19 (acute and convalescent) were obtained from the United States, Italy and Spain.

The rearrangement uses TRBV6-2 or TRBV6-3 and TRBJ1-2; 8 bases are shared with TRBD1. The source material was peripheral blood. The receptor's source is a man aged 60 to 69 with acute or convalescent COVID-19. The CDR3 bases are TGTGCCAGCAGTTCATACCCCACGACAGGGGACTATGGCTACACCTTC. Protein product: CASSSYPTTGDYGYTF.